Listed below are T cell receptor beta chains from one sample, sequenced in a study of T cells in Graves' hyperthyroidism and ophthalmopathy. Using its own MiXCR run on the multiplex PCR reads, TCRdb lists one record per CDR3 protein. This table holds a few hundred thousand distinct CDR3 sequences, more than 13% found once. Source material: blood. The origin of the receptors is a young woman with Graves' hyperthyroidism. CDR3s include the opening cysteine and the closing phenylalanine or tryptophan. A D gene is named only where the DNA matches it firmly. The size of a clone is reported for some rows only, either as once, few or many, or as a class for expanded clones.

V	D	J	size	DNA	CDR3
TRBV20-1	.	TRBJ1-1	many	TGCAGTGCTAGAGATCTTGGGGGCAGGACTGAAGCTTTCTTT	CSARDLGGRTEAFF
TRBV10-3	.	TRBJ1-4	.	TGTGCCATCAGTGGTGGGGAAAAACTGTTTTTT	CAISGGEKLFF
TRBV6-1	TRBD2	TRBJ2-1	many	TGTGCCAGCAGTCCAATAGCGGGAGGGATTTACAATGAGCAGTTCTTC	CASSPIAGGIYNEQFF
TRBV20-1	.	TRBJ2-3	many	TGCAGTGCTAGAGATGGCAGGGCGGCAGATACGCAGTATTTT	CSARDGRAADTQYF
TRBV3-1	.	TRBJ2-3	few	TGTGCCAGCAGCCAGTATACGGTAGGCACAGATACGCAGTATTTT	CASSQYTVGTDTQYF
TRBV12-3/TRBV12-4	.	TRBJ2-5	many	TGTGCCAGCAGATGGGGTGGGGAGACCCAGTACTTC	CASRWGGETQYF
TRBV18	TRBD1	TRBJ2-5	.	TGTGCCAGCGGGGGGACAGGCGGGACCCAGTACTTC	CASGGTGGTQYF
TRBV18	TRBD1	TRBJ2-2	many	TGTGCCAGCTCACCTCGACAGGGAGACACCGGGGAGCTGTTTTTT	CASSPRQGDTGELFF
TRBV20-1	.	TRBJ2-3	.	TGCAGTGCTAGAAATTTGGACTCCACCCCTGGGACAGATACGCAGTATTTT	CSARNLDSTPGTDTQYF
TRBV11-2	TRBD2	TRBJ2-4	many	TGTGCCAGCAGCACGACTAGCGGCAAAAACATTCAGTACTTC	CASSTTSGKNIQYF
TRBV2	TRBD2	TRBJ2-5	many	TGTGCCAGCAGCCAAATGACTAGCGGAAAAGAGACCCAGTACTTC	CASSQMTSGKETQYF
TRBV10-3	TRBD1	TRBJ1-4	many	TGTGCCATCAGTGAGGCCGGGACAGTCAATGAAAAACTGTTTTTT	CAISEAGTVNEKLFF
TRBV28	TRBD1	TRBJ1-5	few	TGTGCCAGCATCCTGGGACAGGGGAGAAATCAGCCCCAGCATTTT	CASILGQGRNQPQHF
TRBV2	.	TRBJ2-3	.	TGTGCCAGCGGCGCGGAAAACACAGATACGCAGTATTTT	CASGAENTDTQYF
TRBV7-2	.	TRBJ2-1	many	TGTGCCAGCAGCCGCGACAGGAGCTCCTACAATGAGCAGTTCTTC	CASSRDRSSYNEQFF
TRBV28	.	TRBJ1-5	many	TGTGCCAGCAGTTTAGGCTCGGGGGTTGGGCAGCCCCAGCATTTT	CASSLGSGVGQPQHF
TRBV5-1	.	TRBJ2-3	many	TGCGCCAGCAGCCCAGGCCCCGATACGTCAGATACGCAGTATTTT	CASSPGPDTSDTQYF
TRBV20-1	TRBD1	TRBJ2-7	.	TGCAGGGCTATCGGGACAGAATACGAGCAGTACTTC	CRAIGTEYEQYF
TRBV28	.	TRBJ2-5	.	TGTGCCAGCAGTCAAATAGACAGAATAAAAGAGACCCAGTACTTC	CASSQIDRIKETQYF
TRBV15	.	TRBJ2-1	.	TGTGCCACCAGCAGAGATCCCGTTCCCTCCTACAATGAGCAGTTCTTC	CATSRDPVPSYNEQFF
TRBV30	TRBD2	TRBJ2-1	.	TGTGCCTGTTCCGGGACTAGCGGGACCAATGAGCAGTTCTTC	CACSGTSGTNEQFF
TRBV6-1	.	TRBJ2-1	.	TGTGCCAGCAGGACCACTCCTCCACTAGAGCTTGAGCAGTTCTTC	CASRTTPPLELEQFF
TRBV7-3	.	TRBJ1-1	.	TGTGCCAGCAGCTCGAACGTCGGGGGGCCGAACTCTGAAGCTTTCTTT	CASSSNVGGPNSEAFF
TRBV12-3/TRBV12-4	.	TRBJ2-1	many	TGTGCCAGCAGTTTCGTGTCGGGGGATGAGCAGTTCTTC	CASSFVSGDEQFF
TRBV27	.	TRBJ2-2	.	TGTGCCAGCAGTTATGACAGAGCCGGGGAGCTGTTTTTT	CASSYDRAGELFF
TRBV7-2	.	TRBJ2-1	few	TGTGCCAGCAGCTTCTTACAAGGAAACAATGAGCAGTTCTTC	CASSFLQGNNEQFF
TRBV18	.	TRBJ2-5	many	TGTGCCAGCTCACCTGGCGCAGGGGCGCAAGAGACCCAGTACTTC	CASSPGAGAQETQYF
TRBV5-1	.	TRBJ1-1	.	TGCGCCAGCAGCTTAAAAGCTTTCTTT	CASSLKAFF
TRBV2	.	TRBJ2-3	many	TGTGCCAGCAGTCGTGATACGCAGTATTTT	CASSRDTQYF
TRBV29-1	.	TRBJ1-2	.	TGCAGCGTTGAAGGCTGGGACTATGGCTACACCTTC	CSVEGWDYGYTF
TRBV7-9	.	TRBJ2-3	.	TGTGCCAGCAGCTTAGCCCCTAGCCCGGCAGATACGCAGTATTTT	CASSLAPSPADTQYF
TRBV6-5	.	TRBJ1-4	many	TGTGCCAGCAGTTACTTACAGAGTAATGAAAAACTGTTTTTT	CASSYLQSNEKLFF
TRBV14	.	TRBJ2-7	once	TGTGCCAGCAGCCACCACTACGAGCAGTGCTTC	CASSHHYEQCF
TRBV18	.	TRBJ2-7	many	TGTGCCAGCTCACCCTCCTTCGAGGGGAACGAGCAGTACTTC	CASSPSFEGNEQYF
TRBV20-1	.	TRBJ2-1	.	TGCAGTGCTAGAGATAATGCAGGGGTCAATGAGCAGTTCTTC	CSARDNAGVNEQFF
TRBV7-3	TRBD2	TRBJ2-3	many	TGTGCCAGCAGCTTAATGTCTAGCGGTAGAGGGGATACGCAGTATTTT	CASSLMSSGRGDTQYF
TRBV11-2	.	TRBJ2-7	.	TGTGCCAGCAGCTTAATGGGTGGGGTGGACGAGCAGTACTTC	CASSLMGGVDEQYF
TRBV5-1	TRBD1	TRBJ1-1	many	TGCGCCAGCAGCGACAGGGTTGGGAACACTGAAGCTTTCTTT	CASSDRVGNTEAFF
TRBV10-3	TRBD2	TRBJ2-3	.	TGTGCCACCGAGGCGGGAGGGGAAGATACGCAGTATTTT	CATEAGGEDTQYF
TRBV4-1	.	TRBJ2-5	once	TGCGCCAGCAGCCAAGAAGTTGGGCCTGGGGAGACCCAGTACTTC	CASSQEVGPGETQYF
TRBV6-2/TRBV6-3	.	TRBJ2-3	few	TGTGCCAGCAGCCGAAACCCAACAGGGCTCGCAGATACGCAGTATTTT	CASSRNPTGLADTQYF
TRBV7-6	.	TRBJ1-1	.	TGTGCCAGCAGCTTAGTGTCTTACGGGAACACTGAAGCTTTCTTT	CASSLVSYGNTEAFF
TRBV2	TRBD2	TRBJ2-7	few	TGTGCCAGCGTCAGCCCCCAGCGGGGCTCCTACGGGCAGTACTTC	CASVSPQRGSYGQYF
TRBV6-1	.	TRBJ1-2	few	TGTGCCAGCAGTCCCCTTGTACCCCCCTATGGCTACACCTTC	CASSPLVPPYGYTF
TRBV29-1	.	TRBJ1-1	many	TGCAGCGTCCCGAGACCGGCGAACACTGAAGCTTTCTTT	CSVPRPANTEAFF
TRBV28	TRBD1	TRBJ1-6	.	TGTGCCAGCAGTTTTCAGGGGGCAGGGTCACCCCTCCACTTT	CASSFQGAGSPLHF
TRBV7-2	.	TRBJ2-1	many	TGTGCCAGCAGCTTAGTGTTCGGGAACAATGAGCAGTTCTTC	CASSLVFGNNEQFF
TRBV6-1	.	TRBJ2-3	few	TGTGCCAGCATCGCCCCGTCGACTACGCAGTATTTT	CASIAPSTTQYF
TRBV13	.	TRBJ1-6	many	TGTGCCAGCAGCCATTCTCTGTCACCCCTCCACTTT	CASSHSLSPLHF
TRBV24-1	.	TRBJ2-5	.	TGTGCCACCAGTGATCCGGGCAACGAAGAGGAGACCCAGTACTTC	CATSDPGNEEETQYF
TRBV10-3	.	TRBJ1-1	few	TGTGCCATCAGTGAGGCCTTCTCTGAAGCTTTCTTT	CAISEAFSEAFF
TRBV28	.	TRBJ1-1	few	TGTGCCAGCAGTTTATACCCCCAGGGGCACACTGAAGCTTTCTTT	CASSLYPQGHTEAFF
TRBV28	.	TRBJ1-5	few	TGTGCCAGCAGTCCACTATCTCAGCCCCAGCATTTT	CASSPLSQPQHF
TRBV19	.	TRBJ1-5	few	TGTGCCAGTAGCGCCGACAGGAGCAGCAATCAGCCCCAGCATTTT	CASSADRSSNQPQHF